A single sample is the source of the 14 T cell receptor beta chains below, sequenced in a study of blood T cell repertoires in COVID-19. Measured with immunoSEQ multiplex PCR; TCRdb has only the in-frame clones, and not every one. The sample includes over 120,000 clones, roughly 87% of them seen just once. The specimen was peripheral blood. The source is a human donor in a cohort sampled during active COVID-19.

The rearrangement uses TRBV3-1 (or the pseudogene TRBV3-2) and TRBJ2-3; maybe TRBD2 (6 bases). V was pared by 5 bases and J by 6 bases, with 12 bases between. Per the germline V gene, CDR1 is LGHDT and CDR2 is YNNKEL (reference sequence). The CDR3 is 13 residues long. In DNA, the CDR3 is TGTGCCAGCAGCTTAAGTGGGGGGGATACGCAGTATTTT. Amino acids: CASSLSGGDTQYF.

V gene TRBV30 combines with J gene TRBJ1-1; 8 bases fit TRBD1. V lost 0 bases to trimming and J lost 4 bases; unmatched junction nucleotides: 1. The CDR3 runs 13 residues. Germline V gene sequence: CDR1 GTSNPN, CDR2 SVGIG (reference sequence). This chain's CDR3 is CAWSVTGGTEAFF. The CDR3 nucleotides read TGTGCCTGGAGTGTTACAGGGGGCACTGAAGCTTTCTTT.

The chain combines TRBV9 with TRBJ2-1, with 8 bases fitting TRBD1. CDR3 length: 12 amino acids. J lost 10 bases, V lost 3 bases, and 3 bases had no gene match. Germline assignment: CDR1 SGDLS and CDR2 YYNGEE. The CDR3 DNA reads TGTGCCAGCAGCGGGGGACAGGTAGAGCAGTTCTTC. Translation: CASSGGQVEQFF.

The rearrangement joins TRBV9 to TRBJ1-2; D is unresolved. V was trimmed by 6 bases and J by 4 bases, leaving 7 bases between them. The CDR3 consists of 11 residues. From germline, CDR1 is SGDLS and CDR2 YYNGEE. CDR3 bases: TGTGCCAGCAATAGTGCCTATGGCTACACCTTC. Its translation: CASNSAYGYTF.

The chain combines TRBV3-1 (or the pseudogene TRBV3-2) with TRBJ2-2, with 8 nucleotides matching TRBD2. With 1 base clipped from V and 7 bases from J, the junction kept 8 bases outside the gene matches. Germline V gene sequence: CDR1 LGHDT, CDR2 YNNKEL (reference sequence). The CDR3 is made up of 16 amino acids. The CDR3 DNA sequence: TGTGCCAGCAGCCAAGCAAACCCGGGGGGGGTCGGGGAGCTGTTTTTT. Translating it yields CASSQANPGGVGELFF.

The V call is TRBV7-2, the J call TRBJ1-2, with 7 bases that match TRBD1. The CDR3 has 14 amino acids. Germline values: CDR1 SGHTA, CDR2 FQGNSA. J gave up 8 bases and V 5 bases, and 11 bases lay outside the gene matches. CDR3 in amino acids: CASSAETGAGGYTF. The CDR3, as DNA: TGTGCCAGCAGCGCCGAAACAGGGGCTGGCGGCTACACCTTC. The full variable domain, in which reference TRBV7-2 and TRBJ1-2 provide the parts outside the CDR3, is GAGVSQSPSNKVTEKGKDVELRCDPISGHTALYWYRQSLGQGLEFLIYFQGNSAPDKSGLPSDRFSAERTGGSVSTLTIQRTQQEDSAVYLCASSAETGAGGYTFGSGTRLTVV.

CDR3 DNA: TGTGCCAGCAAACGGAGTAACTATGGCTACACCTTC. Its protein is CASKRSNYGYTF. This chain connects TRBV2 to TRBJ1-2, with D hard to call. This CDR3 is built from 12 residues. V was shortened by 7 bases and J by 1 base, with 7 bases between the two germline ends. Germline CDR1 reads SNHLY; CDR2 reads FYNNEI.

V and J are TRBV19 and TRBJ1-1; no reliable D call. There are 13 residues in the CDR3. Trimming removed 7 bases from V and 2 bases from J, with 11 bases in between. Per germline, CDR1 LNHDA and CDR2 SQIVND (reference sequence). The CDR3 DNA follows: TGTGCCAGTAATTCGGGTTTTAACACTGAAGCTTTCTTT. Its protein product is CASNSGFNTEAFF.

V usage is TRBV19 and J usage is TRBJ2-7; 7 nucleotides line up with TRBD2. Germline V lookup: CDR1 LNHDA, CDR2 SQIVND (reference sequence). The V gene end was trimmed by 3 bases and the J gene end by 2 bases; junction bases not matched to a gene: 1. The CDR3 is 13 amino acids. CDR3 coding DNA: TGTGCCAGTAGTATGACTAGCCCCTACGAGCAGTACTTC. Its translation is CASSMTSPYEQYF.

This clone was picked up a small number of times. The genes are TRBV6-5 and TRBJ2-1, with TRBD2 identical over 7 bases. CDR1 is MNHEY and CDR2 is SVGAGI in the germline V gene. V lost 5 bases and J lost 7; bases outside the gene matches: 5. This CDR3 is 13 amino acids long. The CDR3 reads CASSRVGRNEQFF. In nucleotides, the CDR3 is TGTGCCAGCAGTAGGGTCGGGAGGAATGAGCAGTTCTTC.

This clone was seen a single time. This chain links TRBV3-1 (or the pseudogene TRBV3-2) with TRBJ2-2, with a possible D match to TRBD1 (6 bases). The length of the CDR3 is 15 residues. The germline gives CDR1 LGHDT, CDR2 YNNKEL (reference sequence). Trimming stripped 4 bases from V and 2 bases from J, with 11 bases between. The CDR3 nucleotides are TGTGCCAGCAGCCTGTGGACAGACAACACCGGGGAGCTGTTTTTT. Translating gives CASSLWTDNTGELFF.

The rearrangement uses TRBV19 and TRBJ1-5; 8 bases map to TRBD1. The germline V gene encodes CDR1 LNHDA and CDR2 SQIVND (reference sequence). The CDR3 consists of 15 residues. V was clipped by 5 bases and J by 0 bases; unmatched bases: 3. DNA for the CDR3: TGTGCCAGTAGTTCAGGGGGCTATAGCAATCAGCCCCAGCATTTT. This sequence encodes CASSSGGYSNQPQHF.

The V and J genes are TRBV12-3 or TRBV12-4 and TRBJ1-1; D not certain. The CDR3 has 11 amino acids. Deletions cut 6 bases from V and 7 bases from J, with 9 bases between. The CDR3 here is CASSPLSEAFF. Here the CDR3 DNA reads TGTGCCAGCAGCCCCCTTAGTGAAGCTTTCTTT.

The chain couples TRBV6-1 to TRBJ1-2; a possible D gene is TRBD1 (6 bases). The CDR3 runs to 15 residues. CDR1 and CDR2 from the germline V gene are MNHNS and SASEGT. V gave up 1 base and J gave up 5 bases, with 14 bases separating them. This CDR3 reads CASSEGLTGIYGYTF. CDR3 in DNA: TGTGCCAGCAGTGAAGGGTTAACAGGGATTTATGGCTACACCTTC.